The present entry profiles one T cell receptor (beta chain) with its context. Here immunoSEQ multiplex PCR was the method, and the copy in TCRdb shows in-frame clones only, minus some. The sample has about a million clones; approximately 75% are singletons. The data belong to a study of shared clonotypes between healthy human individuals. The V and J ends lost 2 bases and 8 bases respectively, with 9 bases between them. From germline, CDR1 is GTSNPN and CDR2 SVGIG (reference sequence). This CDR3 has 11 residues. The source material was memory CD4+ T cells from PBMCs. Subset indicated: CD45RA-negative fraction. The chain is built from TRBV30 and TRBJ1-2, with D uncertain. This sequence originates from a man in his late teens or twenties in good health. Some clones in this sample may be carry-over from other donors' samples. The CDR3 DNA follows: TGTGCCTGGAGTCACGGCGAGGGCTACACCTTC. This translates into CAWSHGEGYTF.